These 25 T cell receptor beta chains were all obtained from the same sample, sequenced in a study of chemoradiotherapy in HPV16-positive cancers (dated by TCRdb to between 2021 and 2024). Library method: the immunoSEQ multiplex PCR assay. The clones in this table, taken by TCRdb from immuneACCESS, are in-frame only. Not every clone is retained; where verified, under half of the shortfall comes from an unresolved V gene, and the cause of the rest is unknown. Here the sample has around 6,200 clones; 73% occur a single time. The ten largest clones capture about 30% of the sample. The sample consisted of tumor tissue, taken from a patient who underwent chemoradiotherapy. The receptors shown here come from a human donor with HPV-associated anogenital cancer.

This chain links TRBV15 with TRBJ2-3; TRBD1 matches 9 bases. This CDR3 has 15 residues. CDR1 and CDR2 (germline): LNHNV, YYDKDF (reference sequence). V lost 3 bases to trimming and J lost 1 base; unmatched junction nucleotides: 2. The chain's CDR3 is CATSSRDRGTDTQYF. The CDR3, as DNA: TGTGCCACCAGCAGCAGGGACAGGGGCACAGATACGCAGTATTTT.

The chain recombines TRBV7-3 with TRBJ2-3; 10 bases align to TRBD2. With 8 bases clipped from V and 2 bases from J, the junction kept 4 bases outside the gene matches. Germline CDR1 and CDR2: SGHTA and FQGTGA. The CDR3 is 14 residues long. Written as DNA, the CDR3 is TGTGCCAGCTCAGGGACTAGCGACACAGATACGCAGTATTTT. It translates to CASSGTSDTDTQYF. Together with reference TRBV7-3 and TRBJ2-3, the CDR3 gives the full variable domain: GAGVSQTPSNKVTEKGKYVELRCDPISGHTALYWYRQSLGQGPEFLIYFQGTGAADDSGLPNDRFFAVRPEGSVSTLKIQRTERGDSAVYLCASSGTSDTDTQYFGPGTRLTVL.

This rearrangement joins TRBV28 to TRBJ1-5; TRBD1 matches 12 bases. This CDR3 has 16 amino acids. V shed 5 bases and J 7 bases; nucleotides not matched to a gene: 9. Germline V gives CDR1 MDHEN, CDR2 SYDVKM. The CDR3 loop is CASSNPGQGARQPQHF. The CDR3 coding sequence is TGTGCCAGCAGTAATCCGGGACAGGGGGCCAGACAGCCCCAGCATTTT.

This chain connects TRBV10-2 to TRBJ2-1, with 8 positions matching TRBD1. From germline, CDR1 is WSHSY and CDR2 SAAADI. The J segment lost 9 bases and the V segment lost 4 bases, leaving 5 bases of the junction unmatched. CDR3 length: 13 amino acids. The CDR3 spells CASSVQGAGEQFF. The CDR3 bases are TGCGCCAGCAGTGTTCAGGGGGCGGGTGAGCAGTTCTTC.

The V gene is TRBV6-6, the J gene TRBJ2-7; D is uncertain. This CDR3 is built from 16 residues. V dropped 0 bases and J dropped 4 bases, with 16 bases sitting between them. Germline V gives CDR1 MNHNY, CDR2 SVGAGI (reference sequence). The DNA of the CDR3 is TGTGCCAGCAGTTACTCTGAAGAATGGACGGATTACGAGCAGTACTTC. It translates to CASSYSEEWTDYEQYF.

The chain uses TRBV11-2 and TRBJ1-2; D is possibly TRBD1 (6 bases). This CDR3 is built from 14 residues. Germline CDR1 and CDR2: SGHAT and FQNNGV. Deletions cut 5 bases from V and 8 bases from J, with 18 bases between. This CDR3 is CASSPSFTGRGYTF. The CDR3 nucleotides are TGTGCCAGCAGCCCATCCTTCACAGGGAGGGGCTACACCTTC. Filled out from reference TRBV11-2 and TRBJ1-2, the complete variable domain reads EAGVAQSPRYKIIEKRQSVAFWCNPISGHATLYWYQQILGQGPKLLIQFQNNGVVDDSQLPKDRFSAERLKGVDSTLKIQPAKLEDSAVYLCASSPSFTGRGYTFGSGTRLTVV.

The V gene is TRBV6-5, the J gene TRBJ1-5; D is possibly TRBD1 (5 bases). The ends were cut back, 2 bases at V and 4 bases at J, with 6 bases in the middle. The germline V gene encodes CDR1 MNHEY and CDR2 SVGAGI. This CDR3 is built from 13 residues. The CDR3, as DNA: TGTGCCAGCAGTTACCAGGGTAATCAGCCCCAGCATTTT. It is translated as CASSYQGNQPQHF.

The gene calls are TRBV7-9 and TRBJ2-7; D call uncertain. The CDR3 is made up of 13 amino acids. In germline, CDR1 is SEHNR, CDR2 FQNEAQ (reference sequence). V dropped 5 bases and J dropped 3 bases, with 11 bases sitting between them. The DNA for the CDR3 is TGTGCCAGCAGCCTTGGCGGCTACTACGAGCAGTACTTC. It is translated as CASSLGGYYEQYF.

This clone came up once. J is TRBJ1-1 and V is TRBV10-3; TRBD1 agrees at 7 bases. The length of the CDR3 is 13 residues. CDR1 and CDR2 from the germline V gene are ENHRY and SYGVKD. V dropped 5 bases and J dropped 4; count of bases not matched to a gene: 4. CDR3 sequence (DNA): TGTGCCATCAGTTCCCCAGGGGGCACTGAAGCTTTCTTT. Protein: CAISSPGGTEAFF.

This clone has a single count. The rearrangement joins TRBV21-1 to TRBJ2-7; the table's D call TRBD2 went unverified against the DNA. TRBV21-1 is a known pseudogene. The CDR3 loop spans 12 amino acids. The CDR3 sequence: CARRGTHYEQYF. CDR3 nucleotide sequence: TGTGCCAGGCGCGGCACCCACTACGAGCAGTACTTC.

V is TRBV10-2 and J is TRBJ2-1, with 7 bases that match TRBD2. This CDR3 is 14 amino acids long. Trimming removed 6 bases from V and 3 bases from J; junction bases left unmatched: 5. CDR1 is WSHSY and CDR2 is SAAADI in the germline V gene. CDR3 region: CASSQTSSYNEQFF. DNA for the CDR3: TGCGCCAGCAGCCAGACTAGCAGCTACAATGAGCAGTTCTTC.

The chain recombines TRBV5-6 with TRBJ1-5; weak D call: TRBD1 (6 bases). The CDR3 totals 16 residues. Germline CDR1 and CDR2: SGHDT and YYEEEE. V was clipped by 0 bases and J by 6 bases, with 16 bases between them. The CDR3 region has the DNA TGTGCCAGCAGCTTGGCGGGGGGCCGGGTGGGTCAGCCCCAGCATTTT. This translates into CASSLAGGRVGQPQHF.

The CDR3 region is CASSGQRLNQPQHF. DNA for the CDR3: TGTGCCAGCAGCGGACAGCGACTCAATCAGCCCCAGCATTTT. The chain carries TRBV6-1 and TRBJ1-5, with D possibly matching TRBD1 (6 bases). Per the germline V gene, CDR1 is MNHNS and CDR2 is SASEGT. CDR3 length: 14 amino acids. The V end was cut by 6 bases, the J end by 3 bases, with 12 bases between.

V usage is TRBV19 and J usage is TRBJ1-2; D is uncertain. The CDR3 totals 16 residues. V was clipped by 3 bases and J by 1 base, with 15 bases between them. The germline V gene encodes CDR1 LNHDA and CDR2 SQIVND (reference sequence). In DNA form, the CDR3 reads TGTGCCAGTAGTATGAGCCGACTGAGCCTTAACTATGGCTACACCTTC. It is translated as CASSMSRLSLNYGYTF.

This sequence joins TRBV10-3 and TRBJ2-7, with 8 bases lining up with TRBD1. The CDR3 is 11 residues long. The germline V gene has CDR1 ENHRY and CDR2 SYGVKD. Unmatched junction bases numbered 3, after V lost 9 bases and J lost 5 bases. The CDR3, as DNA: TGTGCCATACGGACAGGGAACGAGCAGTACTTC. Protein product: CAIRTGNEQYF.

The CDR3 nucleotides read TGCGCCAGCAGCCCGGGACTAGCGGGAGGGCCTAGCACAGATACGCAGTATTTT. It is translated as CASSPGLAGGPSTDTQYF. The V call is TRBV4-1, the J call TRBJ2-3, with 16 bases fitting TRBD2. Germline V gene lookup returns CDR1 MGHRA and CDR2 YSYEKL. V shed 4 bases and J 0 bases; nucleotides not matched to a gene: 4. This CDR3 region has 18 residues.

The chain uses TRBV15 and TRBJ1-2; 12 bases fit TRBD1. Germline CDR1 reads LNHNV; CDR2 reads YYDKDF (reference sequence). This CDR3 comprises 20 residues. V gave up 5 bases and J gave up 7 bases; unmatched junction bases: 23. DNA for the CDR3: TGTGCCACCAGCCAACAGCCCCCCCCGGGACAGGGGGCGTACATGGGTGGCTACACCTTC. It is translated as CATSQQPPPGQGAYMGGYTF. Supplemented by reference TRBV15 and TRBJ1-2, the full variable domain reads DAMVIQNPRYQVTQFGKPVTLSCSQTLNHNVMYWYQQKSSQAPKLLFHYYDKDFNNEADTPDNFQSRRPNTSFCFLDIRSPGLGDTAMYLCATSQQPPPGQGAYMGGYTFGSGTRLTVV.

The chain joins TRBV29-1 to TRBJ2-1, with TRBD2 matching over 10 bases. The V gene end was trimmed by 1 base and the J gene end by 5 bases; junction bases not matched to a gene: 5. CDR1 SQVTM and CDR2 ANQGSEA come from the germline V gene. The CDR3 is made up of 15 amino acids. DNA for the CDR3: TGCAGCGTTGAAGGGACTAGCGGACGGAACAATGAGCAGTTCTTC. Translating it yields CSVEGTSGRNNEQFF.

This clone showed up just a few times. V and J are TRBV15 and TRBJ1-2, with 7 positions matching TRBD1. The germline V gene has CDR1 LNHNV and CDR2 YYDKDF (reference sequence). The CDR3 is made up of 15 amino acids. V dropped 3 bases and J dropped 1; count of bases not matched to a gene: 5. CDR3 sequence reads: CATSSRTGLNYGYTF. The CDR3 DNA follows: TGTGCCACCAGCAGTAGGACAGGTCTTAACTATGGCTACACCTTC. Using reference TRBV15 and TRBJ1-2 for the parts outside the CDR3, the full variable domain is DAMVIQNPRYQVTQFGKPVTLSCSQTLNHNVMYWYQQKSSQAPKLLFHYYDKDFNNEADTPDNFQSRRPNTSFCFLDIRSPGLGDTAMYLCATSSRTGLNYGYTFGSGTRLTVV.

The chain couples TRBV9 to TRBJ2-6; perhaps TRBD1 as D (6 bases). The CDR3 spans 17 residues. Between the trimmed V and J ends, which lost 2 bases and 0 bases, there was a span of 12 bases. Germline CDR1 SGDLS, CDR2 YYNGEE. The CDR3, as DNA: TGTGCCAGCAGCGTTCTAGACAGGTACTCTGGGGCCAACGTCCTGACTTTC. Its translation is CASSVLDRYSGANVLTF.

The J gene is TRBJ2-3, the V gene TRBV9, with D uncertain. CDR1 SGDLS and CDR2 YYNGEE come from the germline V gene. V was clipped by 6 bases and J by 4 bases, with 3 bases between them. This CDR3 has 10 residues. The CDR3 here is CASTADTQYF. The CDR3 DNA is TGTGCCAGCACAGCAGATACGCAGTATTTT.

V and J are TRBV11-2 and TRBJ2-7; tentatively, D is TRBD1 or TRBD2 (5 bases each). In germline, CDR1 is SGHAT, CDR2 FQNNGV. V was trimmed by 3 bases and J by 6 bases, leaving 12 bases between them. The CDR3 covers 13 residues. CDR3 in DNA: TGTGCCAGCAGCTTCGGGACCCCACCCGAGCAGTACTTC. Translated: CASSFGTPPEQYF. Together with reference TRBV11-2 and TRBJ2-7, the CDR3 gives the full variable domain: EAGVAQSPRYKIIEKRQSVAFWCNPISGHATLYWYQQILGQGPKLLIQFQNNGVVDDSQLPKDRFSAERLKGVDSTLKIQPAKLEDSAVYLCASSFGTPPEQYFGPGTRLTVT.

V usage is TRBV7-3 and J usage is TRBJ2-7; 10 bases match TRBD1. This CDR3 has 13 residues. Germline V lookup: CDR1 SGHTA, CDR2 FQGTGA. V was clipped by 5 bases and J by 6 bases; unmatched bases: 4. The CDR3 loop is CASSRDRGGEQYF. CDR3 nucleotides: TGTGCCAGCAGCCGGGACAGGGGCGGCGAGCAGTACTTC.

V gene TRBV14 combines with J gene TRBJ1-5; tentative D call: TRBD1 (5 bases). Per the germline V gene, CDR1 is SGHDN and CDR2 is FVKESK. This CDR3 has 18 residues. V was pared by 6 bases and J by 7 bases, with 28 bases between. Here the CDR3 DNA reads TGTGCCAGCAGACAACGGTCCTTGCAGGGCGAGATCAACCAGCCCCAGCATTTT. Translated: CASRQRSLQGEINQPQHF.

The V call is TRBV5-1, the J call TRBJ2-3, with 7 bases matching TRBD2. The germline V gene encodes CDR1 SGHRS and CDR2 YFSETQ. Trimming took 7 bases from V and 3 from J; bases not matched to a gene: 8. This CDR3 is 14 amino acids long. The CDR3 nucleotides read TGCGCCAGCCAGGTGGCTAGCGGTACAGATACGCAGTATTTT. Translated: CASQVASGTDTQYF.